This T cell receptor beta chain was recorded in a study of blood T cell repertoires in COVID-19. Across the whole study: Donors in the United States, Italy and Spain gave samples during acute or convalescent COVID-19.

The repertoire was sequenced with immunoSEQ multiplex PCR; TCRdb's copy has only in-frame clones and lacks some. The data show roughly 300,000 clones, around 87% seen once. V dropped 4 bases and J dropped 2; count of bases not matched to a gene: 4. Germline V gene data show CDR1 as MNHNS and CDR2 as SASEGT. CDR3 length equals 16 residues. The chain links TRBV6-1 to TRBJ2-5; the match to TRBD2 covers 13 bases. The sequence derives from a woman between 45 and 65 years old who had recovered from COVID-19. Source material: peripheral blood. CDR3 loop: CASSGRLAGGQETQYF. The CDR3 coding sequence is TGTGCCAGCAGTGGTAGACTAGCGGGGGGACAAGAGACCCAGTACTTC.